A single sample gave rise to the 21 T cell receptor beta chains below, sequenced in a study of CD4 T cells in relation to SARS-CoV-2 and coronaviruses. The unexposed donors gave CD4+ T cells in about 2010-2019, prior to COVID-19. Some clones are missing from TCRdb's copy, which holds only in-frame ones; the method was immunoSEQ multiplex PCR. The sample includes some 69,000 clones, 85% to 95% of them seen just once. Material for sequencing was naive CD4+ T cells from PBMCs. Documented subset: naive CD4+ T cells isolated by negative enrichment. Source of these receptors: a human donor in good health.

CDR3 sequence: CASSLTGGSTDTQYF. CDR3 DNA: TGCGCCAGCAGCTTGACAGGGGGTAGCACAGATACGCAGTATTTT. The rearrangement uses TRBV5-1 and TRBJ2-3; 8 nucleotides agree with TRBD1. The CDR3 extends over 15 amino acids. Per germline, CDR1 SGHRS and CDR2 YFSETQ. With V trimmed by 1 base and J by 0 bases, 1 base remained unmatched.

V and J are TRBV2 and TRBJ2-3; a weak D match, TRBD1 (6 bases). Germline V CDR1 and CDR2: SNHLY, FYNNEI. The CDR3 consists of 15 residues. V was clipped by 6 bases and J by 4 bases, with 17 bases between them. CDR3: CASRRDTLGPDTQYF. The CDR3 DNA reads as TGTGCCAGCAGAAGGGACACTCTGGGGCCAGATACGCAGTATTTT.

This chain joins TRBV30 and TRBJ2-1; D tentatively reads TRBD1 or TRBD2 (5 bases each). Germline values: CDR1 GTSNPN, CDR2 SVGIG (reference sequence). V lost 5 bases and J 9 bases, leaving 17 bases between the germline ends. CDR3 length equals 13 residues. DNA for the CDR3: TGTGCCTGGCGGGGCCCCCGTAAGGGTGAGCAGTTCTTC. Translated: CAWRGPRKGEQFF. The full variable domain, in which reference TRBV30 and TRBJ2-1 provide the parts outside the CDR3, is SQTIHQWPATLVQPVGSPLSLECTVEGTSNPNLYWYRQAAGRGLQLLFYSVGIGQISSEVPQNLSASRPQDRQFILSSKKLLLSDSGFYLCAWRGPRKGEQFFGPGTRLTVL.

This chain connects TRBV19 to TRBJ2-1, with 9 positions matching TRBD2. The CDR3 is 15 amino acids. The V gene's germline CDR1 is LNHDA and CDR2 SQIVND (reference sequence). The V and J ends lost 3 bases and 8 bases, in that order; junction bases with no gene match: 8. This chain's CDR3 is CASSIAGGPPYEQFF. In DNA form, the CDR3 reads TGTGCCAGTAGTATCGCGGGAGGGCCCCCATATGAGCAGTTCTTC.

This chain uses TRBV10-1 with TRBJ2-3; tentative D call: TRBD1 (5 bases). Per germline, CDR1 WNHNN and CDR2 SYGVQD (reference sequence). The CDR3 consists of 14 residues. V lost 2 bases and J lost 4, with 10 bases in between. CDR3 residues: CASSEPGSADTQYF. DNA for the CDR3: TGCGCCAGCAGTGAGCCAGGGTCCGCAGATACGCAGTATTTT.

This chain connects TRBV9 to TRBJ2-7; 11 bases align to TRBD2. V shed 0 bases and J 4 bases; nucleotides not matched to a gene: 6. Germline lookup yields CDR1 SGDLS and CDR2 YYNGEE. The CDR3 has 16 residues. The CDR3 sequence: CASSVGASGGRYEQYF. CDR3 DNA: TGTGCCAGCAGCGTAGGCGCTAGCGGGGGGAGGTACGAGCAGTACTTC.

The DNA for the CDR3 is TGTGCCAGCAGCGGCCACAGGGCGGGGGACGAGCAGTACTTC. It codes for CASSGHRAGDEQYF. This sequence joins TRBV9 and TRBJ2-7, with D tentatively TRBD2 (7 bases). CDR1 and CDR2 from the germline V gene are SGDLS and YYNGEE. This CDR3 has 14 amino acids. V lost 3 bases, J lost 5 bases, and 15 bases lay in between. Full variable domain (remainder filled in from reference TRBV9 and TRBJ2-7): DSGVTQTPKHLITATGQRVTLRCSPRSGDLSVYWYQQSLDQGLQFLIQYYNGEERAKGNILERFSAQQFPDLHSELNLSSLELGDSALYFCASSGHRAGDEQYFGPGTRLTVT.

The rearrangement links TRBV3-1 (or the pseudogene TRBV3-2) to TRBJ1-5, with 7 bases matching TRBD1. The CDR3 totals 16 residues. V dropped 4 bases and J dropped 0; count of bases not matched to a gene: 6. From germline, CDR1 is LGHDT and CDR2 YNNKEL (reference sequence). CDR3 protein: CASSPRGTYSNQPQHF. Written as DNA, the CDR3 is TGTGCCAGCAGCCCCAGGGGGACCTATAGCAATCAGCCCCAGCATTTT.

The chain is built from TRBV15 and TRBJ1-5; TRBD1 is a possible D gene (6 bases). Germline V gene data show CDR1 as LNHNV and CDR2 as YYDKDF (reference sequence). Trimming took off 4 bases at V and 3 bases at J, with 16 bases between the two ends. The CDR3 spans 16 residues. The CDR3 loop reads CATSIQQGTSNQPQHF. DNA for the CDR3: TGTGCCACCAGCATCCAACAGGGTACGTCCAATCAGCCCCAGCATTTT.

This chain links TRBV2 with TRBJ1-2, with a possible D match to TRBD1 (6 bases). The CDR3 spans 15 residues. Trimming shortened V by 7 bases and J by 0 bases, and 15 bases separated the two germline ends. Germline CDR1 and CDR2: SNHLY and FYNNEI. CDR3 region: CASMVGQGSNYGYTF. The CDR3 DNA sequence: TGTGCCAGCATGGTGGGGCAGGGGTCTAACTATGGCTACACCTTC.

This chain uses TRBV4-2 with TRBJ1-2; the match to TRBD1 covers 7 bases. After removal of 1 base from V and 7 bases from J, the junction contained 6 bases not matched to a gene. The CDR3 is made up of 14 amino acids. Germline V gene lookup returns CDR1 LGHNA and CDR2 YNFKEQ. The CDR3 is CASSQGGGGSGYTF. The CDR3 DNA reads TGTGCCAGCAGCCAAGGTGGAGGGGGCTCTGGCTACACCTTC.

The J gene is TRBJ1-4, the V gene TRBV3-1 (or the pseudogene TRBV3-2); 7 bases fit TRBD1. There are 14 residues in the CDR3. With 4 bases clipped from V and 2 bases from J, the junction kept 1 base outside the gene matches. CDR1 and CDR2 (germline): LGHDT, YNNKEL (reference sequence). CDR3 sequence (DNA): TGTGCCAGCAGCCCGACAGGGACTAATGAAAAACTGTTTTTT. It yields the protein CASSPTGTNEKLFF.

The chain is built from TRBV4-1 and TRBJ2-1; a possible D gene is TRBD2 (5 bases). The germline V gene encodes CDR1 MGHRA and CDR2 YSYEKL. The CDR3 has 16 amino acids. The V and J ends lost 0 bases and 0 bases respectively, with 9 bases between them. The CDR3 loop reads CASSQDLSGSYNEQFF. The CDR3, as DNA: TGCGCCAGCAGCCAAGATCTCAGCGGCTCCTACAATGAGCAGTTCTTC.

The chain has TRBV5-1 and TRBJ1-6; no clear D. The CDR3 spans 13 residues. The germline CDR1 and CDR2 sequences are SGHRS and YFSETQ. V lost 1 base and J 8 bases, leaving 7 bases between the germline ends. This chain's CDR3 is CASSLSPYSPLHF. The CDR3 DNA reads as TGCGCCAGCAGCTTGAGTCCATATTCACCCCTCCACTTT.

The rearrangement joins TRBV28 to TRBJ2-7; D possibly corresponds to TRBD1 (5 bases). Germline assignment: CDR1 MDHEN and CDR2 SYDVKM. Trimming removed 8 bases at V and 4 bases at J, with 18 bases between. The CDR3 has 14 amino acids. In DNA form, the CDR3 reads TGTGCCAGCTCTCGGGCAGGGTCTTTGTACGAGCAGTACTTC. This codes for CASSRAGSLYEQYF.

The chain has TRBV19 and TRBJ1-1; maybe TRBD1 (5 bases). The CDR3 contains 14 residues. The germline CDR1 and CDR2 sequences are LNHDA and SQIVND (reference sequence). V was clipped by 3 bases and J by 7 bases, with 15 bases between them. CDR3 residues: CASSISQGLREAFF. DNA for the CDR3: TGTGCCAGTAGTATTAGTCAGGGATTGCGTGAAGCTTTCTTT.

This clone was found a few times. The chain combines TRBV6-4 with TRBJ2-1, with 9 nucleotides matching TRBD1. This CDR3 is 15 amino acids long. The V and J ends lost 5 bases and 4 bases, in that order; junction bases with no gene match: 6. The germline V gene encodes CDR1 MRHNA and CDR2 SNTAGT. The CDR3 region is CASSTGGAGYNEQFF. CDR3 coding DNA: TGTGCCAGCAGTACAGGGGGCGCAGGTTACAATGAGCAGTTCTTC.

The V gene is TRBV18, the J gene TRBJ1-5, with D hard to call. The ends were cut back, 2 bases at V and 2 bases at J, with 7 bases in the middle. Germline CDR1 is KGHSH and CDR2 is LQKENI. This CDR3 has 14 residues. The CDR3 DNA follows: TGTGCCAGCTCACCAGTGTACGGCAATCAGCCCCAGCATTTT. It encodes CASSPVYGNQPQHF.

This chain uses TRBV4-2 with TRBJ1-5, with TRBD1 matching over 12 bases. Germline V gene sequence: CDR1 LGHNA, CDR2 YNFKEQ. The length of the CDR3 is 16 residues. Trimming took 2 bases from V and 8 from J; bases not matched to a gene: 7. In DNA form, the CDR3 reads TGTGCCAGCAGCCAACCAACCGGGACAGGGGGCGAGCCCCAGCATTTT. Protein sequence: CASSQPTGTGGEPQHF.

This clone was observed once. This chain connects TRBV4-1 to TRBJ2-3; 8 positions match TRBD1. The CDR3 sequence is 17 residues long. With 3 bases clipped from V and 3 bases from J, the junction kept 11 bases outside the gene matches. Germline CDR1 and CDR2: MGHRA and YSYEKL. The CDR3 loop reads CASSHNRDRGSTDTQYF. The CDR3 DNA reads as TGCGCCAGCAGCCATAATAGAGACAGGGGATCGACAGATACGCAGTATTTT.

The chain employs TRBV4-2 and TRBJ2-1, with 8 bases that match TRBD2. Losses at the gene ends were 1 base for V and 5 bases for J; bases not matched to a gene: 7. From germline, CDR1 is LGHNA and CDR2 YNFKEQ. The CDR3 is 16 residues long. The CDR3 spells CASSQGITSGHNEQFF. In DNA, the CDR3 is TGTGCCAGCAGCCAAGGTATTACTAGCGGCCACAATGAGCAGTTCTTC.